This T cell receptor (beta chain) derives from a study of blood T cells in healthy people across ages. Alongside a J-beta primer mix, a sample-barcoded 5' primer served in a second PCR lasting about 6 to 11 cycles. MiXCR, applied by TCRdb to the 5' RACE reads, yields one record per CDR3 protein. The sample shows about 1,000,000 distinct CDR3 sequences, more than 40% of them seen only once. The CDR3 extends over 16 amino acids. Sequencing was performed on blood. This TCR was recovered from a woman aged 55-70 years in good health. This rearrangement joins TRBV12-3 or TRBV12-4 to TRBJ2-5, with unresolved D. The end of the DNA is better explained by TRBJ2-7, so the J call may be wrong. In nucleotides, the CDR3 is TGTGCCAGCAGTTTTGCCAGCGTCTTAATATCTTACGAGCAGTACTTC. Translation gives CASSFASVLISYEQYF.